This section outlines one TCR beta chain sequence together with its context. Its target is unknown. The CDR3 totals 14 residues. V lost 3 bases to trimming and J lost 2 bases, with 11 bases between them. Per germline, CDR1 DFQATT and CDR2 SNEGSKA (reference sequence). This sample is part of a study of CD8 T cells in ankylosing spondylitis. Library preparation for TCR beta used quantitative 5'-RACE with molecular barcodes. Each CDR3 protein is one row after TCRdb ran MiXCR on the 5' RACE reads. Of roughly 440,000 distinct CDR3 sequences listed, 15% to 20% were seen once; the top ten hold approximately 0.97%. Whole-study results and caveats: Some motif variants were previously reported in reactive arthritis synovial fluid and blood. Ankylosing spondylitis blood appeared to be characterized by a TCR beta motif of roughly eight highly homologous variants. Researchers reportedly found disease-linked clones significantly enriched in matched ankylosing spondylitis synovial fluid.

V gene TRBV20-1 combines with J gene TRBJ1-3; tentative D call: TRBD1 (5 bases). The receptor comes from a male donor with ankylosing spondylitis. Source material: blood, either unsorted or a sorted T cell fraction (not recorded which). CDR3 sequence: CSARGGGAGNTIYF. CDR3 DNA sequence: TGCAGTGCTAGGGGTGGGGGAGCTGGAAACACCATATATTTT.